Listed below are T cell receptor beta chains from one sample, sequenced in a study of shared clonotypes between healthy human individuals. Assay used: immunoSEQ multiplex PCR; TCRdb lists only in-frame clones, some missing. The sample lists some 2,500,000 clones, roughly 90% occurring once. The sample was naive CD4+ T cells from PBMCs. Every receptor here comes from a man in his late teens or twenties in good health. Some clones in this sample may be carry-over from other donors' samples. CDR3s include the opening cysteine and the closing phenylalanine or tryptophan. A D gene is named only where the DNA matches it firmly. Not every row has a clone size; where given, it reads once, few, many or a size class.

once	TRBV7-2	-	TRBJ2-2	CASSRGAGTSNTGELFF	TGTGCCAGCAGCCGGGGGGCCGGGACTTCGAACACCGGGGAGCTGTTTTTT
-	TRBV10-3	TRBD1	TRBJ2-7	CAISEYGTGEEQYF	TGTGCCATCAGTGAGTACGGGACAGGGGAAGAGCAGTACTTC
once	TRBV29-1	TRBD2	TRBJ2-5	CSVEDGGETQYF	TGCAGCGTTGAAGACGGGGGGGAGACCCAGTACTTC
-	TRBV18	-	TRBJ2-5	CASSRGGSQETQYF	TGTGCCAGCTCACGGGGGGGCTCCCAAGAGACCCAGTACTTC
once	TRBV6-5	TRBD2	TRBJ2-3	CASGTSGSSTQYF	TGTGCCAGCGGGACTAGCGGGAGCAGTACGCAGTATTTT
-	TRBV5-1	-	TRBJ1-4	CASSLAAALGEKLFF	TGCGCCAGCAGCTTGGCGGCCGCGTTAGGTGAAAAACTGTTTTTT
once	TRBV11-3	-	TRBJ2-3	CASSLWGTSTDTQYF	TGTGCCAGCAGCTTATGGGGAACTAGCACAGATACGCAGTATTTT
-	TRBV5-8	-	TRBJ1-2	CASSSQGWGVYGYTF	TGTGCCAGCAGCTCACAGGGATGGGGCGTCTATGGCTACACCTTC
few	TRBV30	-	TRBJ1-5	CACHSGGNQPQHF	TGTGCCTGCCACTCAGGGGGCAATCAGCCCCAGCATTTT
-	TRBV6-6	-	TRBJ2-2	CASSHFEGRDTGELFF	TGTGCCAGCAGCCACTTTGAGGGGAGAGATACCGGGGAGCTGTTTTTT
-	TRBV28	-	TRBJ2-1	CASSTHGTAYNEQFF	TGTGCCAGCAGCACACACGGGACTGCCTACAATGAGCAGTTCTTC
-	TRBV7-2	-	TRBJ1-1	CASSPRVGGSEAFF	TGTGCCAGCAGCCCCCGTGTGGGGGGCTCTGAAGCTTTCTTT
-	TRBV7-2	-	TRBJ1-2	CASSFQPRGGGYGYTF	TGTGCCAGCAGCTTTCAACCCAGAGGGGGAGGCTATGGCTACACCTTC
once	TRBV5-1	-	TRBJ1-1	CASSLNVWQAGNTEAFF	TGCGCCAGCAGCTTGAACGTTTGGCAGGCAGGAAACACTGAAGCTTTCTTT
-	TRBV2	TRBD1	TRBJ1-2	CASSVGQGGSTGYTF	TGTGCCAGCAGTGTCGGACAGGGGGGATCAACGGGCTACACCTTC
-	TRBV11-3	-	TRBJ2-3	CASSSRTSTDTQYF	TGTGCCAGCAGCTCACGGACTAGCACAGATACGCAGTATTTT
-	TRBV10-3	-	TRBJ2-2	CASGSNTGELFF	TGTGCCTCCGGATCGAACACCGGGGAGCTGTTTTTT
once	TRBV28	TRBD1	TRBJ1-3	CASNRQGVGNTIYF	TGTGCCAGCAACCGACAGGGGGTCGGAAACACCATATATTTT
once	TRBV5-5	-	TRBJ1-2	CASSRGVQEFYGYTF	TGTGCCAGCAGCCGGGGGGTTCAAGAGTTCTATGGCTACACCTTC
-	TRBV30	-	TRBJ1-5	CAWSPTASTQPQHF	TGTGCCTGGAGCCCGACGGCCTCAACCCAGCCCCAGCATTTT
once	TRBV18	-	TRBJ2-2	CASSPGATGELFF	TGTGCCAGCTCACCAGGAGCAACGGGGGAGCTGTTTTTT
-	TRBV11-2	TRBD2	TRBJ2-5	CASSSGTSGRNQETQYF	TGTGCCAGCAGCTCCGGGACTAGCGGGAGGAACCAAGAGACCCAGTACTTC
-	TRBV14	-	TRBJ1-1	CASSPSWDFYVGVF	TGTGCCAGCAGCCCATCTTGGGACTTCTATGTTGGGGTCTTT
few	TRBV18	-	TRBJ1-5	CASSPRDQPQHF	TGTGCCAGCTCACCAAGGGATCAGCCCCAGCATTTT
-	TRBV4-2	-	TRBJ1-2	CASSLQGAGYTF	TGTGCCAGCAGCTTACAGGGAGCTGGCTACACCTTC
once	TRBV1	-	TRBJ2-7	CTSCLASETYEQYF	TGCACCAGCTGCTTGGCTAGCGAGACCTACGAGCAGTACTTC
-	TRBV30	-	TRBJ2-6	CAWARANVLTF	TGTGCCTGGGCTAGGGCCAACGTCCTGACTTTC
-	TRBV5-1	TRBD1	TRBJ2-3	CASSRGQGQDTQYF	TGCGCCAGCAGCCGGGGACAGGGACAAGATACGCAGTATTTT
-	TRBV5-1	-	TRBJ1-1	CASSLEKGGTEAFF	TGCGCCAGCAGCTTAGAAAAGGGGGGCACTGAAGCTTTCTTT
-	TRBV28	-	TRBJ2-7	CASSLVGLAVEQYF	TGTGCCAGCAGTTTAGTAGGGCTCGCCGTCGAGCAGTACTTC
-	TRBV5-1	-	TRBJ2-2	CASSLGLPNTGELFF	TGCGCCAGCAGCTTGGGGCTACCCAACACCGGGGAGCTGTTTTTT
-	TRBV7-8	TRBD1	TRBJ1-5	CASSPLETGGQPQHF	TGTGCCAGCAGCCCACTAGAGACAGGGGGTCAGCCCCAGCATTTT
-	TRBV9	-	TRBJ2-1	CASSVIDNNEQFF	TGTGCCAGCAGCGTGATCGACAACAATGAGCAGTTCTTC
-	TRBV27	-	TRBJ2-1	CASSLVRSSYNEQFF	TGTGCCAGCAGTTTGGTAAGAAGCTCCTACAATGAGCAGTTCTTC
-	TRBV18	TRBD1	TRBJ1-1	CASSLRDRPEAFF	TGTGCCAGCTCACTCCGGGACAGGCCTGAAGCTTTCTTT
-	TRBV7-8	-	TRBJ2-1	CASSLLASYNEQFF	TGTGCCAGCAGCTTGCTAGCCTCCTACAATGAGCAGTTCTTC
-	TRBV6-5	TRBD2	TRBJ2-1	CASSYKLAGVGEQFF	TGTGCCAGCAGTTACAAACTAGCGGGAGTAGGGGAGCAGTTCTTC
-	TRBV29-1	-	TRBJ1-1	CSVEASGRLNTEAFF	TGCAGCGTTGAAGCGAGTGGGAGATTGAACACTGAAGCTTTCTTT
-	TRBV11-1	-	TRBJ1-1	CASSSVSVEAFF	TGTGCCAGCAGCTCAGTGAGCGTTGAAGCTTTCTTT
-	TRBV29-1	-	TRBJ2-3	CSVCGGSDTQYF	TGCAGCGTTTGTGGGGGGTCAGATACGCAGTATTTT
-	TRBV5-6	TRBD2	TRBJ2-1	CASSLASGSSYNEQFF	TGTGCCAGCAGCTTGGCAAGCGGGAGCTCCTACAATGAGCAGTTCTTC
once	TRBV11-3	-	TRBJ1-5	CASSLVGSSLSNQPQHF	TGTGCCAGCAGCTTAGTAGGATCGAGTTTGAGCAATCAGCCCCAGCATTTT
-	TRBV18	TRBD1	TRBJ2-7	CASSRLLGQGARNEQYF	TGTGCCAGCTCACGACTCCTTGGACAGGGGGCTCGAAACGAGCAGTACTTC
-	TRBV5-1	-	TRBJ2-1	CASSVEGRPYNEQFF	TGCGCCAGCAGCGTGGAGGGGCGCCCCTACAATGAGCAGTTCTTC